A selection of T cell receptor beta chains follows, all from one sample in a study of blood T cell repertoires in COVID-19. Measured with immunoSEQ multiplex PCR; TCRdb has only the in-frame clones, and not every one. The sample records approximately 190,000 clones, roughly 84% being singletons. The specimen sequenced was peripheral blood. The receptors were gathered from a woman aged 40-49 years who had recovered from COVID-19. The conserved cysteine and the conserved F or W are not part of the CDR3 here. A D gene is named only where the DNA matches it firmly.

cdr3_aa v_call d_call j_call
ASSLRLAGVSGELF TRBV27 TRBD2 TRBJ2-2
SVWRDNEQF TRBV29-1 . TRBJ2-1
ASSLAPGNTEAF TRBV7-2 . TRBJ1-1
ASKIAGGTQETQY TRBV6-5 TRBD2 TRBJ2-5
ASSAPGQVTYEQY TRBV28 TRBD1 TRBJ2-7
ASTLGEVGNEQF TRBV7-9 . TRBJ2-1
ASSQVRNQPQH TRBV6-5 . TRBJ1-5
ASSESSGRVRQETQY TRBV6-1 TRBD2 TRBJ2-5
ASSLSSRGHYSNQPQH TRBV27 . TRBJ1-5
ASSFNAGTATDTQY TRBV5-1 . TRBJ2-3
ASSLANRRVTRAF TRBV5-6 . TRBJ1-1
ASSYGLTGGFGYT TRBV6-2/TRBV6-3 TRBD1 TRBJ1-2
ATTGKTYGYT TRBV25-1 . TRBJ1-2
ASSSLAGGGTDTQY TRBV18 TRBD2 TRBJ2-3
ASSRSWRNQETQY TRBV19 . TRBJ2-5
ASSVGEAEQY TRBV9 . TRBJ2-7
ASSLALGPGANVLT TRBV5-1 . TRBJ2-6
ARRDRSNYGYT TRBV2 TRBD1 TRBJ1-2
ASSPLTGAVEQF TRBV27 TRBD1 TRBJ2-1
AGEPSRGNTQY TRBV30 . TRBJ2-3
ASSLWGRGRFNQPQH TRBV7-2 TRBD1 TRBJ1-5
SVDLGVSTEAF TRBV29-1 . TRBJ1-1
ASSLTGLAKNIQY TRBV27 . TRBJ2-4
ATSSSGSNEQF TRBV15 TRBD2 TRBJ2-1
AWIRGPGELF TRBV30 . TRBJ2-2
ASSSTPGTRRRAF TRBV5-1 . TRBJ1-1
ASSVGLTGGNTGELF TRBV9 TRBD2 TRBJ2-2
ASWGGRAGANVLT TRBV6-5 . TRBJ2-6
ASSSAGSYEQY TRBV12-3/TRBV12-4 . TRBJ2-7
ASSLAVRQETQY TRBV7-9 . TRBJ2-5
ASSPPAGELF TRBV18 . TRBJ2-2
AWRAPGGKDTQY TRBV30 TRBD1 TRBJ2-3
ASSQESGKSGANVLT TRBV14 . TRBJ2-6
ASSDPGTEAF TRBV6-4 . TRBJ1-1
ASSRTGANTGELF TRBV5-1 TRBD1 TRBJ2-2
ASSQVPSVNTGELF TRBV14 . TRBJ2-2
ASRFQGLAGLRDTQY TRBV27 TRBD2 TRBJ2-3